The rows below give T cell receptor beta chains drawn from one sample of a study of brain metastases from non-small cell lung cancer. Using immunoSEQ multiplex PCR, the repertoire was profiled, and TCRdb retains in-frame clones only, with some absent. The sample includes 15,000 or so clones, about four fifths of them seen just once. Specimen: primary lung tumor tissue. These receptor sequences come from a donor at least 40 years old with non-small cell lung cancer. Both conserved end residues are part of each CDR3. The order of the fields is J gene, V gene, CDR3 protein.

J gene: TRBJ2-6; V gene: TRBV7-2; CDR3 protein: CASSRGPISGANVLTF
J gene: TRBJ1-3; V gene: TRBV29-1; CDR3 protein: CSAQDNGNTIYF
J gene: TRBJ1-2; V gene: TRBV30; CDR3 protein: CAWSVSWAAYGYTF
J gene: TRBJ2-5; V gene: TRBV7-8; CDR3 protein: CASSLDVGERAQYF
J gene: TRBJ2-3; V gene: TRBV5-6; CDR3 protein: CASSLGGQGTDTQYF
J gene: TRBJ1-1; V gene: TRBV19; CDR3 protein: CASSIDRLNAEAFF
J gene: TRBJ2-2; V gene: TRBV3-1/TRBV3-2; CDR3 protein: CASSPRLAGELFF
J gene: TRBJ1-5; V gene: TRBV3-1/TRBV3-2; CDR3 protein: CASSQMDQFDQPQHF
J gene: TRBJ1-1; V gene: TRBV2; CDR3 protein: CASSEGMYTEAFF
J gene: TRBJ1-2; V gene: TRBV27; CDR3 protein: CASSLRAQVTQWGYGYTF
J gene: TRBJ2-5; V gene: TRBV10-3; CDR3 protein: CAISLLGLAGGPVGTQYF
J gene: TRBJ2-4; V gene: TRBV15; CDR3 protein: CATSILDGQGGAKNIQYF
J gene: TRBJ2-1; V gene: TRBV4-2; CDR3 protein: CASSQGKGQGGNEQFF
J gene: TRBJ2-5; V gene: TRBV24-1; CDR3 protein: CATSDGTGAEETQYF
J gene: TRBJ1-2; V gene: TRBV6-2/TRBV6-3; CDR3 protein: CASSWDPGWGYTF
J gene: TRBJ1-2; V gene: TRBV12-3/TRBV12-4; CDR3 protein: CASSVSNGYTF
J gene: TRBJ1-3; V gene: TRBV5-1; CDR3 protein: CASSWTWGAGNTIYF
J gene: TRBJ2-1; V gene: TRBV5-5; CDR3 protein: CASGLRPEQYNEQFF
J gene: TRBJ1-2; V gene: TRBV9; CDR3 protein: CASSPDLDRIYGYTF
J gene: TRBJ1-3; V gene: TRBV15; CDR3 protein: CATAGSSGNTIYF
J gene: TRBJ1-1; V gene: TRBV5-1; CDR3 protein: CASSFFSSPNTEAFF
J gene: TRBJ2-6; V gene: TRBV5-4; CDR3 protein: CASSLGRRGPGANVLTF
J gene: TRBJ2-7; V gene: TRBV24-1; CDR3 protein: CATSDSQDYEQYF
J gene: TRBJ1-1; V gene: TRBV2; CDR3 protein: CASGGGGSRTEAFF
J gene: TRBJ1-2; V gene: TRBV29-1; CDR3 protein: CSADREGPYGYTF
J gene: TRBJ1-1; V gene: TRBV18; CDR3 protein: CASSPRGPGTEAFF
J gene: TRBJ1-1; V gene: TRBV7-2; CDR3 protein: CASGGQLNTEAFF
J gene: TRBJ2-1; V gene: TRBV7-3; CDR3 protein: CASSFHRDPSYNEQFF
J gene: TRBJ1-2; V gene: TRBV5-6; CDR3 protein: CASSFTGGYTF